This T cell receptor (beta chain) was retrieved from a study of blood T cells in healthy people across ages. Broader study findings: In long-lived donors, naive CD4+ cell counts and diversity exceeded those of aged donors. CMV status of donors was not determined, possibly confounding expanded clonotype changes.

With regard to this clonotype: What it binds is not known.

In terms of origin and age, donors were healthy Caucasian individuals from Russia aged 6 to 90. Samples each yielded at least 5.5 micrograms of total RNA. Combining a sample-barcoded 5' primer with a J-beta primer mix, a second PCR ran for roughly 7 to 12 cycles. In TCRdb, the 5' RACE reads were re-called with MiXCR into one record per CDR3 protein. Seen here are some 550,000 distinct CDR3 sequences, around 50% observed once, and the top ten hold roughly 24%. The receptor comes from an older man in good health. What was sequenced was blood.

CDR3 coding DNA: TGTGCCATCAGGCGGACTAGCGGACTCTACGAGCAGTACTTC. Protein: CAIRRTSGLYEQYF. The chain recombines TRBV10-3 with TRBJ2-7; 10 bases match TRBD2. The CDR3 extends over 14 amino acids. J lost 3 bases, V lost 6 bases, and 5 bases had no gene match. The germline V gene encodes CDR1 ENHRY and CDR2 SYGVKD.